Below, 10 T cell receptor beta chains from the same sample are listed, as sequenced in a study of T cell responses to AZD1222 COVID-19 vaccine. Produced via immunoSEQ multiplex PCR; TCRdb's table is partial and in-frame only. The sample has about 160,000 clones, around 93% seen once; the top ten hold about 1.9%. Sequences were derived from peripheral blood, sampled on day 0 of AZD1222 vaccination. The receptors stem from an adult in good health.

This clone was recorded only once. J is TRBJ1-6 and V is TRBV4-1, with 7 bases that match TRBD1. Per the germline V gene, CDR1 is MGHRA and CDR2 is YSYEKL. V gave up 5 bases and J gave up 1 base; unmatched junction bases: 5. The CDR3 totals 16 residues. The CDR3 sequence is CASSSPGGSYNSPLHF. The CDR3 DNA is TGCGCCAGCAGCTCCCCAGGGGGATCCTATAATTCACCCCTCCACTTT.

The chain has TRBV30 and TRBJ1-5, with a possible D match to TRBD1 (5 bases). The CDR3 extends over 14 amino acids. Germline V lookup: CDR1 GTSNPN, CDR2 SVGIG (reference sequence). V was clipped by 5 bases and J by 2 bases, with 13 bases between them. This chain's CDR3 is CAWGGPRGNQPQHF. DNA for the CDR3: TGTGCCTGGGGGGGTCCCAGAGGCAATCAGCCCCAGCATTTT. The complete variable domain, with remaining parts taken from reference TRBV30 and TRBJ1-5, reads SQTIHQWPATLVQPVGSPLSLECTVEGTSNPNLYWYRQAAGRGLQLLFYSVGIGQISSEVPQNLSASRPQDRQFILSSKKLLLSDSGFYLCAWGGPRGNQPQHFGDGTRLSIL.

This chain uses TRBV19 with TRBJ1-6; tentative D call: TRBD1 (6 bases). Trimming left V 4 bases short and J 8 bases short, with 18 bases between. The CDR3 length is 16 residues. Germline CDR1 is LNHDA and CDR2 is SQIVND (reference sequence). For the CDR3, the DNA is TGTGCCAGTAGTAAACAGGGTGGAGTGAGTGATTCACCCCTCCACTTT. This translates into CASSKQGGVSDSPLHF.

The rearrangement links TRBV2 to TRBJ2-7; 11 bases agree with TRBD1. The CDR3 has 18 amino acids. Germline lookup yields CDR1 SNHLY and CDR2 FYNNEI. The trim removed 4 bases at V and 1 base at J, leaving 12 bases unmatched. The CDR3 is CASSAKLPGQGDSYEQYF. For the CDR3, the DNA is TGTGCCAGCAGTGCCAAACTCCCGGGACAGGGGGATTCCTACGAGCAGTACTTC. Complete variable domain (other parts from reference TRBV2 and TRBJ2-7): EPEVTQTPSHQVTQMGQEVILRCVPISNHLYFYWYRQILGQKVEFLVSFYNNEISEKSEIFDDQFSVERPDGSNFTLKIRSTKLEDSAMYFCASSAKLPGQGDSYEQYFGPGTRLTVT.

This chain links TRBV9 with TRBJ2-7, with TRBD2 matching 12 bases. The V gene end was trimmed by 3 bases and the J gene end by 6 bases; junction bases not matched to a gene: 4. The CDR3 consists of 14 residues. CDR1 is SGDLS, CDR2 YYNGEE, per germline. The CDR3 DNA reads TGTGCCAGCAGCGCTACGGGACTAGCGGGCGAGCAGTACTTC. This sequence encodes CASSATGLAGEQYF.

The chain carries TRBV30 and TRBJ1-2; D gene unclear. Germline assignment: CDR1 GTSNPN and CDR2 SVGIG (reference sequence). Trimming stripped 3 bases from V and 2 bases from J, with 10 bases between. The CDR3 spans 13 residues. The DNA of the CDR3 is TGTGCCTGGAGGGAGTTTATGAACTATGGCTACACCTTC. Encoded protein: CAWREFMNYGYTF.

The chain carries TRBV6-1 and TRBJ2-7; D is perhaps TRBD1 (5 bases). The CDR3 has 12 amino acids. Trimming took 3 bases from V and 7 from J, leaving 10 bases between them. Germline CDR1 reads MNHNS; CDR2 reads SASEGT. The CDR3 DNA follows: TGTGCCAGCAGTGACCAGGGATGGGAGCAGTACTTC. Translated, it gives CASSDQGWEQYF.

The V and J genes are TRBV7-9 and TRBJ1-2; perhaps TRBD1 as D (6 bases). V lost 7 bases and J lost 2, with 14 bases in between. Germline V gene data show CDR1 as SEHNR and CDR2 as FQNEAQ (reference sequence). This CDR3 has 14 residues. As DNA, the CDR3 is TGTGCCAGCAACGACTCGGGGGGCAACTATGGCTACACCTTC. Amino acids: CASNDSGGNYGYTF.

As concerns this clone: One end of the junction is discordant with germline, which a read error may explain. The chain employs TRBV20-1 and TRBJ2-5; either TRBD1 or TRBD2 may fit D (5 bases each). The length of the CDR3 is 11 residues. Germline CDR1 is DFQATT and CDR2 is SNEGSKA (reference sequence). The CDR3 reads CSARDERGRNF. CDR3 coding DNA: TGCAGTGCTAGAGATGAGAGGGGTCGGAACTTC.

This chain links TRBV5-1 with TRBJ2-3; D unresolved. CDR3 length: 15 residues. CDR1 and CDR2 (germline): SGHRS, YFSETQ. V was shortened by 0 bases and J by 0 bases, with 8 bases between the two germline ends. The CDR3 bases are TGCGCCAGCAGCTTGGACTTTTCTAGCACAGATACGCAGTATTTT. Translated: CASSLDFSSTDTQYF.